Below, 18 T cell receptor beta chains from the same sample are listed, as sequenced in a study of identical twins. TCRdb reanalysed the 5' RACE reads using MiXCR and keeps one entry per CDR3 protein. The sample contains some 600,000 distinct CDR3 sequences, 7% to 7.5% of which appear only once. A further study also used this sample, focusing on yellow fever vaccine responses in identical twins.

Input material: PBMCs. All receptors come from a woman aged 18-30 years in good health.

This clonotype was seen only a few times. J is TRBJ2-1 and V is TRBV7-2; 16 nucleotides match TRBD2. The V and J ends lost 8 bases and 9 bases, in that order; junction bases with no gene match: 10. This CDR3 contains 16 residues. CDR1 is SGHTA, CDR2 FQGNSA, per germline. CDR3 amino acids: CASLLEGLAGGFEQFF. CDR3 DNA: TGTGCCAGCTTATTAGAGGGACTAGCGGGGGGGTTTGAGCAGTTCTTC.

V usage is TRBV18 and J usage is TRBJ2-7; D not certain. CDR1 and CDR2 from the germline V gene are KGHSH and LQKENI. The CDR3 runs 15 residues. V lost 3 bases and J lost 4, with 16 bases in between. The CDR3 DNA reads TGTGCCAGCTCACCTCCCGGGCGGATAGAGTACGAGCAGTACTTC. Its translation: CASSPPGRIEYEQYF.

The rearrangement joins TRBV5-1 to TRBJ2-1; TRBD1 matches at 9 bases. The ends lost 5 bases at V and 8 bases at J; junction bases unmatched: 5. The CDR3 spans 13 residues. Germline assignment: CDR1 SGHRS and CDR2 YFSETQ. This chain's CDR3 is CASSRDRADEQFF. CDR3 coding DNA: TGCGCCAGCAGTCGGGACAGGGCCGATGAGCAGTTCTTC.

At least ten counts were recorded for this clonotype. The gene calls are TRBV2 and TRBJ2-5; 10 bases agree with TRBD2. V lost 4 bases to trimming and J lost 0 bases; unmatched junction nucleotides: 2. The CDR3 runs 15 residues. CDR1 is SNHLY, CDR2 FYNNEI, per germline. The CDR3 protein is CASSGLAGYQETQYF. The CDR3 DNA reads TGTGCCAGCAGTGGACTAGCGGGTTACCAAGAGACCCAGTACTTC.

The chain recombines TRBV29-1 with TRBJ2-1, with 16 bases identical to TRBD2. Germline CDR1 reads SQVTM; CDR2 reads ANQGSEA. The CDR3 runs 16 residues. Trimming removed 6 bases from V and 7 bases from J; junction bases left unmatched: 9. The CDR3 here is CSVPGTSGGAGNEQFF. The CDR3 nucleotides are TGCAGCGTCCCCGGGACTAGCGGGGGGGCCGGGAATGAGCAGTTCTTC.

This clonotype was counted only a few times. The chain links TRBV11-1 to TRBJ2-6; 7 nucleotides agree with TRBD1. The germline CDR1 and CDR2 sequences are SGHAT and FQDESV (reference sequence). This CDR3 contains 18 residues. Trimming at V came to 7 bases and at J to 0 bases, leaving 12 bases not matched to a gene. DNA of the CDR3: TGTGCCAGCATACTAACGGGACAGATCGCCTCTGGGGCCAACGTCCTGACTTTC. It yields the protein CASILTGQIASGANVLTF.

This clonotype has a count of ten or more. The gene calls are TRBV5-1 and TRBJ2-7; either TRBD1 or TRBD2 may fit D (5 bases each). This CDR3 spans 14 amino acids. Trimming pared 4 bases from V and 2 bases from J, leaving 13 bases between. Germline V gene lookup returns CDR1 SGHRS and CDR2 YFSETQ. The CDR3 DNA is TGCGCCAGCAGCCCACGTGGGGGTGCCTACGAGCAGTACTTC. Translation: CASSPRGGAYEQYF.

This clonotype has just a few counts. CDR3 loop: CASSKTPGTSRPTDTQYF. For the CDR3, the DNA is TGTGCCAGCAGTAAAACCCCCGGGACTAGCAGACCCACAGATACGCAGTATTTT. The gene calls are TRBV28 and TRBJ2-3; 9 nucleotides agree with TRBD2. The CDR3 covers 18 residues. The V gene end was trimmed by 5 bases and the J gene end by 2 bases; junction bases not matched to a gene: 14. Germline loops: CDR1 MDHEN, CDR2 SYDVKM.

This clonotype was observed a few times. The chain is built from TRBV5-1 and TRBJ1-6, with TRBD1 identical over 8 bases. CDR1 SGHRS and CDR2 YFSETQ come from the germline V gene. Trimming at V came to 4 bases and at J to 6 bases, leaving 6 bases not matched to a gene. The CDR3 is 15 amino acids. The CDR3 DNA reads as TGCGCCAGCAGCCTGACAGGGGAGGTTAATTCACCCCTCCACTTT. Residues: CASSLTGEVNSPLHF.

This clonotype was picked up many times. The rearrangement joins TRBV29-1 to TRBJ1-1, with unresolved D. Trimming left V 8 bases short and J 5 bases short, with 15 bases between. The CDR3 runs 12 residues. The germline gives CDR1 SQVTM, CDR2 ANQGSEA. CDR3 coding DNA: TGCAGCCCTCTAAAACCGGGAACTGAAGCTTTCTTT. Translation: CSPLKPGTEAFF.

This clonotype showed up just a few times. The chain has TRBV7-8 and TRBJ2-2, with D unresolved. The CDR3 consists of 14 residues. Germline V CDR1 and CDR2: SGHVS, FQNEAQ. The V end lost 1 base, the J end lost 7 bases, and 10 bases lay between the germline ends. The CDR3 region has the DNA TGTGCCAGCAGCTTAGTACAGTCGGGCGGGGAGCTGTTTTTT. This codes for CASSLVQSGGELFF.

Only a few counts were recorded for this clonotype. The chain combines TRBV9 with TRBJ1-2, with D possibly matching TRBD1 (6 bases). Germline V gene lookup returns CDR1 SGDLS and CDR2 YYNGEE. Trimming cost V 0 bases and J 6 bases, with 15 bases left between them. The CDR3 is 15 amino acids. The CDR3 DNA reads TGTGCCAGCAGCGTAGTTACAGGGCTCTCTAATGGCTACACCTTC. Translated, it gives CASSVVTGLSNGYTF.

This chain uses TRBV7-8 with TRBJ2-3; 10 bases are shared with TRBD2. The CDR3 contains 16 residues. Germline V gene data show CDR1 as SGHVS and CDR2 as FQNEAQ. With V trimmed by 8 bases and J by 4 bases, 12 bases remained unmatched. DNA for the CDR3: TGTGCCAGCTCCGTGTCGGGACTAGCGTTTTCAGATACGCAGTATTTT. Translation: CASSVSGLAFSDTQYF.

As DNA, the CDR3 is TGTGCCAGCAGCGTAGATTGGGACTCATGGGGAGAGACCCAGTACTTC. This sequence encodes CASSVDWDSWGETQYF. This chain connects TRBV9 to TRBJ2-5; a weak D match, TRBD2 (6 bases). V was pared by 0 bases and J by 4 bases, with 16 bases between. Germline values: CDR1 SGDLS, CDR2 YYNGEE. The CDR3 extends over 16 amino acids.

This rearrangement joins TRBV9 to TRBJ1-5; unclear D gene. Trimming shortened V by 0 bases and J by 4 bases, and 8 bases separated the two germline ends. The length of the CDR3 is 14 residues. The V gene's germline CDR1 is SGDLS and CDR2 YYNGEE. CDR3 loop: CASSVEAVNQPQHF. The CDR3 region has the DNA TGTGCCAGCAGCGTAGAGGCAGTAAATCAGCCCCAGCATTTT.

The V call is TRBV12-3 or TRBV12-4, the J call TRBJ2-1, with D perhaps matching TRBD1 (5 bases). V lost 6 bases, J lost 2 bases, and 14 bases lay in between. The CDR3 spans 15 residues. The CDR3 loop is CASSKGSTTYNEQFF. CDR3 sequence (DNA): TGTGCCAGCAGCAAGGGGTCAACTACCTACAATGAGCAGTTCTTC.

This clonotype was counted many times. CDR3 protein: CASSISRGGGSYGYTF. In nucleotides, the CDR3 is TGCGCCAGCAGTATTTCCCGGGGAGGGGGATCCTATGGCTACACCTTC. The chain couples TRBV10-2 to TRBJ1-2; possibly TRBD1 for D (6 bases). The CDR3 runs to 16 residues. From germline, CDR1 is WSHSY and CDR2 SAAADI. Between the trimmed V and J ends, which lost 5 bases and 4 bases, there was a span of 20 bases.

Note on this clonotype: A much more abundant neighbour one base away suggests this may be a read error. For the CDR3, the DNA is TGCGCCAGCAGCCCAGGACTAGGGGCCTTTAGCTCCTACGAGCAGTACTTC. Translating it yields CASSPGLGAFSSYEQYF. The rearrangement links TRBV5-1 to TRBJ2-7, with TRBD2 identical over 7 bases. J gave up 0 bases and V 4 bases, and 13 bases lay outside the gene matches. The germline CDR1 and CDR2 sequences are SGHRS and YFSETQ. This CDR3 spans 17 amino acids. The whole variable domain, remainder taken from reference TRBV5-1 and TRBJ2-7, is KAGVTQTPRYLIKTRGQQVTLSCSPISGHRSVSWYQQTPGQGLQFLFEYFSETQRNKGNFPGRFSGRQFSNSRSEMNVSTLELGDSALYLCASSPGLGAFSSYEQYFGPGTRLTVT.